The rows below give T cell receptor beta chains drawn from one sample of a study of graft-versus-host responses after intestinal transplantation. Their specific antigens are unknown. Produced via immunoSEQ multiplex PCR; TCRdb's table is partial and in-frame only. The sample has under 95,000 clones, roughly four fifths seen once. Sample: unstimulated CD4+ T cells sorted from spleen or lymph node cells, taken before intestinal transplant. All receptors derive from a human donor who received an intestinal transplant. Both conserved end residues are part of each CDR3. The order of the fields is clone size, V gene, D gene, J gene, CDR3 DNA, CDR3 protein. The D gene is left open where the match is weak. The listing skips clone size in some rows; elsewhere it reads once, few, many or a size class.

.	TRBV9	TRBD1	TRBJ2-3	TGTGCGAAGAGAGGGGGACAGGGTTGGGGCACAGATACGCAGTATTTT	CAKRGGQGWGTDTQYF
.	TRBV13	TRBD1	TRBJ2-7	TGTGCCAGCAGCTTAGGCGGTGTGGGCAGGGGGCTTTACGAGCAGTACTTC	CASSLGGVGRGLYEQYF
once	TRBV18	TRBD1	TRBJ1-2	TGTGCCAGCTCACGCGACAGGGGGCGCAACTATGGCTACACCTTC	CASSRDRGRNYGYTF
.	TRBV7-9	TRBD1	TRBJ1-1	TGTGCCAGCAGCTACCTACAGGGGGCGGACACTGAAGCTTTCTTT	CASSYLQGADTEAFF
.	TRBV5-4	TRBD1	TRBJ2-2	TGTGCCAGCAACACTCTGACAGGGGAGGACACCGGGGAGCTGTTTTTT	CASNTLTGEDTGELFF
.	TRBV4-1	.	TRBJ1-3	TGCGCCAGCAGCCAAGCCCCTCTACCGATTAGCTCTGGAAACACCATATATTTT	CASSQAPLPISSGNTIYF
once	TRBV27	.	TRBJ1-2	TGTGCCAGCAGTTTAGGAGGCCAGGCCTATGGCTACACCTTC	CASSLGGQAYGYTF
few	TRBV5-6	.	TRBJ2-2	TGTGCCAGCGGGGCATGGACCGGGGAGCTGTTTTTT	CASGAWTGELFF
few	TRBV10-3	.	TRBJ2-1	TGTGCCATCAGTGCCGTGACTGCAGTCTACAATGAGCAGTTCTTC	CAISAVTAVYNEQFF
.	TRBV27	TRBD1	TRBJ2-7	TGTGCCAGCAGGCGGGGACAGGGTTTCGAGCAGTACTTC	CASRRGQGFEQYF
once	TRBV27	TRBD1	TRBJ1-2	TGTGCCAGCACGACAGGGGGTGGTAACTATGGCTACACCTTC	CASTTGGGNYGYTF
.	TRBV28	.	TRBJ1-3	TGTGCCAGCAGGGGGGGTGGAGCCTCTGGAAACACCATATATTTT	CASRGGGASGNTIYF
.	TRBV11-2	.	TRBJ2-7	TGTGCCAGCAGCTTAGCGGGAACGGCCTACGAGCAGTACTTC	CASSLAGTAYEQYF
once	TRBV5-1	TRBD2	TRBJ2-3	TGCGCCAGCAGCTTTAAACTAGCGGGGGGGTTGGATACGCAGTATTTT	CASSFKLAGGLDTQYF
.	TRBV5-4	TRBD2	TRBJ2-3	TGTGCCAGCAGCTTGGGACTAGCGGCTAGCACAGATACGCAGTATTTT	CASSLGLAASTDTQYF
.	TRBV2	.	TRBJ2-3	TGTGCCACCCAAACTAGCACCCTATCAGGAGATACGCAGTATTTT	CATQTSTLSGDTQYF
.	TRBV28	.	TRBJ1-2	TGTGCCAGCAGTCTGCTATCAATGGGAGGGTATGGCTACACCTTC	CASSLLSMGGYGYTF
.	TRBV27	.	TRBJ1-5	TGTGCCAGCAGTTCAACCGCCGGGACAAAGGGGAATCAGCCCCAGCATTTT	CASSSTAGTKGNQPQHF
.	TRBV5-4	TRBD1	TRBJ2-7	TGTGCCAGCAGTATGGACAGGTGGAGCTCCTACGAGCAGTACTTC	CASSMDRWSSYEQYF
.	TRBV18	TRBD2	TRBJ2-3	TGTGCCAGCTCGATAGCGGGCCCGAGCACAGATACGCAGTATTTT	CASSIAGPSTDTQYF
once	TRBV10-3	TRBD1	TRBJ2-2	TGTGCCATCAGCCAGGGACAGGGAATCGGGGAGCTGTTTTTT	CAISQGQGIGELFF
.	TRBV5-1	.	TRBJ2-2	TGCGCCAGCAGCTTGCCCCGGGAAAACACCGGGGAGCTGTTTTTT	CASSLPRENTGELFF
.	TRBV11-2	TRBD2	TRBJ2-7	TGTGCCAGCAGCCCCAGCCCAGACGGGACTAGCGGATCCTACGAGCAGTACTTC	CASSPSPDGTSGSYEQYF
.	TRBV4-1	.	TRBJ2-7	TGCGCCAGCAGCCAAGTAGCGGTTTCTTCCTACGAGCAGTACTTC	CASSQVAVSSYEQYF
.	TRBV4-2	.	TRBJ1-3	TGTGCCAGCAGCCAAGATCTGAGGTTTGGCAGCTCTGGAAACACCATATATTTT	CASSQDLRFGSSGNTIYF
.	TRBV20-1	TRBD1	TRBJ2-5	TGCAGTGCTACAGGGGGCGAGACCCAGTACTTC	CSATGGETQYF
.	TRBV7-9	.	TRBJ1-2	TGTGCCAGCAGCTCGGGGGTTGGCTATGGCTACACCTTC	CASSSGVGYGYTF
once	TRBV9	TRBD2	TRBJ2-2	TGTGCCAGCAGCGTTATAGCGGGGGCGAACACCGGGGAGCTGTTTTTT	CASSVIAGANTGELFF
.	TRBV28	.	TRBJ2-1	TGTGCCAGCACCCCGCGCGGGGACAATGAGCAGTTCTTC	CASTPRGDNEQFF
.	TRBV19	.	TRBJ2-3	TGTGCCAGTAGTTTCGACAGCCAGACCCCAGATACGCAGTATTTT	CASSFDSQTPDTQYF
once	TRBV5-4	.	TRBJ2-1	TGTGCCAGCAGCCCCCGGGGTTACAATGAGCAGTTCTTC	CASSPRGYNEQFF
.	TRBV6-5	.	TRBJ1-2	TGTGCCAGCAGTTACTTGTACCTGCGGTCTAACTATGGCTACACCTTC	CASSYLYLRSNYGYTF
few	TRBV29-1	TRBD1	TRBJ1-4	TGCAGCGTCGTGGACAGGGGGGTGGAAAAACTGTTTTTT	CSVVDRGVEKLFF
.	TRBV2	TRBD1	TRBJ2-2	TGTGCCAGCAGTGGACAGGGGGTTAACACCGGGGAGCTGTTTTTT	CASSGQGVNTGELFF
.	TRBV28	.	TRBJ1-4	TGTGCCAGCAGTTCTTCAGGGACAACTAATGAAAAACTGTTTTTT	CASSSSGTTNEKLFF